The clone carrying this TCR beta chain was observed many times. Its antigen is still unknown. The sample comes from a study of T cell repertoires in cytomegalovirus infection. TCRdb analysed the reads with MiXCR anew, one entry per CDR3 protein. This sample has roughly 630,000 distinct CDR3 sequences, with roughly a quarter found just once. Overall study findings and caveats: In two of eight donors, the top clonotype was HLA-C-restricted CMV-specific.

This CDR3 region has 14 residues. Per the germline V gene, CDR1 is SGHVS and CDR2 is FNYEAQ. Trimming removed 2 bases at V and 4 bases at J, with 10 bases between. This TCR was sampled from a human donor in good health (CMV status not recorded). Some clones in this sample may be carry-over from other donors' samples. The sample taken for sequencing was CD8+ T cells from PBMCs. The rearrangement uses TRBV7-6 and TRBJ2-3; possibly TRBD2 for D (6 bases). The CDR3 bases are TGTGCCAGCAGCTTATTCCGGGAGTCAGATACGCAGTATTTT. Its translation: CASSLFRESDTQYF.